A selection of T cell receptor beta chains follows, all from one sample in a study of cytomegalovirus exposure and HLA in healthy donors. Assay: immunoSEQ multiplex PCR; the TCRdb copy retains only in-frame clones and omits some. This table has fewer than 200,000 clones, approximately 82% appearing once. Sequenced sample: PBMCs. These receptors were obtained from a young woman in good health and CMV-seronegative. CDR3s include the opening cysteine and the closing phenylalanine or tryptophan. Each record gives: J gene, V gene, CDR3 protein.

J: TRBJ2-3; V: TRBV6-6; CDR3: CVSLRGPDSADTQYF
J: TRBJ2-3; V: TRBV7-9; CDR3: CASSTHAGLAEVTDTQYF
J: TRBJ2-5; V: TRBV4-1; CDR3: CASSQAFQGGRETQYF
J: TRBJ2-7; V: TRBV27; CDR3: CASSLQGSGYYEQYF
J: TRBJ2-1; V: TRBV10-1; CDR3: CASSQGANEQFF
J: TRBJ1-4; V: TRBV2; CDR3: CASSDGRTNEKLFF
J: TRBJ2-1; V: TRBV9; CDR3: CASSVDFTSGYNEQFF
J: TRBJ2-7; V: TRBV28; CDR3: CASSSHDRSEQYF
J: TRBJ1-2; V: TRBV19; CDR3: CASKARGSGYTF
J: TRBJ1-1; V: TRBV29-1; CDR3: CSVDSGSNRPAFF
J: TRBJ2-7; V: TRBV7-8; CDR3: CASSRGGPLDEQYF
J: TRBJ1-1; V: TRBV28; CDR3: CASLVGQRNTEAFF
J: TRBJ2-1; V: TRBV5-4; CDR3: CASSPLAGAGNNEQFF
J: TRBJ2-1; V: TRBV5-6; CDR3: CASSLATAGTYNEQFF
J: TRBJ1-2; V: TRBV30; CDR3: CAWRTDRTASYGYTF
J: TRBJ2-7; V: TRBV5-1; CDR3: CASSPGQGGSYEQYF
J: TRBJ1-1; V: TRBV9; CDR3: CASSEGGTSNTEAFF
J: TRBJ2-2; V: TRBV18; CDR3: CASSPNGGTGELFF
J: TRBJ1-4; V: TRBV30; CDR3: CAWEPPRATNEKLFF
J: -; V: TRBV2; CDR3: CASSDPGQGIAEYLYEQYF
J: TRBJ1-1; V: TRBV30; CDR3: CAWQSGGHPPTYTEAFF
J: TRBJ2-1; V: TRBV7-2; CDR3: CASKDRGLAGVNEQFF
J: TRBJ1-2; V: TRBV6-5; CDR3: CASSRGQPSGGYTF
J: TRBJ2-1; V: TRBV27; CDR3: CASSPLRAGGPDEQFF